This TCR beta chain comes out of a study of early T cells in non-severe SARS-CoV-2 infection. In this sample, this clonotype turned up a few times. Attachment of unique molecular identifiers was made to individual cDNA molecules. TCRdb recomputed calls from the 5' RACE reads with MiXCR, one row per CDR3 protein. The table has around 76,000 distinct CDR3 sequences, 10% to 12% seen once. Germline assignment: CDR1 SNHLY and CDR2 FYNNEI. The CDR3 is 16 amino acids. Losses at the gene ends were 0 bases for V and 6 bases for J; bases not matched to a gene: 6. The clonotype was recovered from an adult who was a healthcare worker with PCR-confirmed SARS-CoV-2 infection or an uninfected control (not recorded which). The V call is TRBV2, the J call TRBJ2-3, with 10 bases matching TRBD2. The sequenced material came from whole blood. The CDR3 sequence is CASSEATSGIGDTQYF. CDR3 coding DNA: TGTGCCAGCAGTGAAGCTACTAGCGGGATTGGGGATACGCAGTATTTT.